These 24 T cell receptor beta chains share one sample of origin, sequenced in a study of blood T cells in healthy people across ages. For the second PCR, which ran for about 6 to 11 cycles, a sample-barcoded 5' primer and a J-beta primer mix were used. A single record per CDR3 protein comes from TCRdb applying MiXCR to the 5' RACE reads. The repertoire holds approximately 760,000 distinct CDR3 sequences, around 25% seen once, with roughly a tenth in the top ten. The data were also submitted as part of a second study, on T cells of mothers and their children.

Sequencing was done on a sample of blood. Source of these receptors: a boy between 10 and 17 years old in good health.

About this clonotype itself: The junction and the germline gene differ at one end; a read error may be behind it. The rearrangement uses TRBV2 and TRBJ2-5; D unresolved. Germline V gene data show CDR1 as SNHLY and CDR2 as FYNNEI. The CDR3 extends over 11 amino acids. CDR3 region: CASSGTPPVDF. In DNA, the CDR3 is TGTGCCAGCAGTGGGACGCCTCCGGTGGACTTC.

The J gene is TRBJ2-5, the V gene TRBV6-5; D gene unclear. CDR1 and CDR2 (germline): MNHEY, SVGAGI. CDR3 length equals 11 residues. The V and J ends lost 7 bases and 5 bases respectively, with 8 bases between them. CDR3 amino acids: CASTNDETQYF. DNA for the CDR3: TGTGCCAGCACCAACGACGAGACCCAGTACTTC.

The chain links TRBV5-1 to TRBJ2-7, with 9 bases lining up with TRBD2. This CDR3 comprises 15 residues. Unmatched junction bases numbered 1, after V lost 0 bases and J lost 0 bases. CDR1 is SGHRS, CDR2 YFSETQ, per germline. The CDR3, as DNA: TGCGCCAGCAGCTTGGATAGCGGGAGCTCCTACGAGCAGTACTTC. It translates to CASSLDSGSSYEQYF.

This clonotype was recorded a few times. The rearrangement links TRBV28 to TRBJ2-7; D ambiguous. Germline values: CDR1 MDHEN, CDR2 SYDVKM. CDR3 length equals 15 residues. V was shortened by 3 bases and J by 2 bases, with 14 bases between the two germline ends. The CDR3 DNA is TGTGCCAGCAGTTTGGGGTGGCGGTGGACCTACGAGCAGTACTTC. Residues: CASSLGWRWTYEQYF.

This clonotype appeared many times. J is TRBJ2-1 and V is TRBV5-5, with TRBD2 matching over 11 bases. The CDR3 runs to 15 residues. The junction had 5 bases not matched to a gene; V was cut back by 2 bases and J by 7 bases. CDR1 and CDR2 from the germline V gene are SGHKS and YYEKEE (reference sequence). The CDR3 coding sequence is TGTGCCAGCAGCTTTCTAGCGGGAGGTGGGAATGAGCAGTTCTTC. Its protein is CASSFLAGGGNEQFF.

The chain employs TRBV4-2 and TRBJ1-1; D remains unclear. Trimming took off 1 base at V and 1 base at J, with 10 bases between the two ends. Germline loops: CDR1 LGHNA, CDR2 YNFKEQ. CDR3 length: 15 amino acids. This CDR3 reads CASSQGYGANTEAFF. In DNA form, the CDR3 reads TGTGCCAGCAGCCAAGGGTACGGAGCGAACACTGAAGCTTTCTTT.

The chain uses TRBV13 and TRBJ1-1; 10 bases map to TRBD1. The V segment lost 2 bases and the J segment 13 bases; nucleotides outside the gene matches: 4. Germline loops: CDR1 PRHDT, CDR2 FYEKMQ (reference sequence). CDR3 length equals 12 residues. The DNA for the CDR3 is TGTGCCAGCAGCTTACTTGGACAGGGGGGTTTCTTT. Protein sequence: CASSLLGQGGFF.

The chain joins TRBV7-2 to TRBJ2-1, with 9 bases aligning to TRBD1. This CDR3 contains 16 residues. Germline trimming cut 5 bases from V and 9 bases from J; bases unmatched to any gene: 14. Germline V lookup: CDR1 SGHTA, CDR2 FQGNSA. DNA for the CDR3: TGTGCCAGCAGCGACACGACAGGGGGGGTTTTAGGTGAGCAGTTCTTC. This encodes CASSDTTGGVLGEQFF.

The V call is TRBV12-5, the J call TRBJ2-5; no definite D call. Germline assignment: CDR1 LGHNT and CDR2 FRNRAP. The germline V and J ends were trimmed by 7 bases and 4 bases, with 7 bases remaining between them. This CDR3 has 11 amino acids. CDR3 coding DNA: TGTGCTAGTGCCCTATTAGAGACCCAGTACTTC. Amino acids: CASALLETQYF.

In DNA form, the CDR3 reads TGTGCCAGCAGCTTCGGACAGGGGGGGAGCAAACTGTTTTTT. It translates to CASSFGQGGSKLFF. The chain recombines TRBV7-2 with TRBJ1-4; the match to TRBD1 covers 10 bases. Trimming took 3 bases from V and 11 from J; bases not matched to a gene: 6. The germline CDR1 and CDR2 sequences are SGHTA and FQGNSA. The CDR3 length is 14 residues.

The rearrangement joins TRBV19 to TRBJ2-1; D not certain. Germline CDR1 LNHDA, CDR2 SQIVND (reference sequence). This CDR3 region has 12 residues. Trimming took off 5 bases at V and 11 bases at J, with 13 bases between the two ends. The CDR3 nucleotides are TGTGCCAGTAGTCTGTTTTCGGATCAGCAGTTCTTC. Its translation: CASSLFSDQQFF. The whole variable domain, remainder taken from reference TRBV19 and TRBJ2-1, is DGGITQSPKYLFRKEGQNVTLSCEQNLNHDAMYWYRQDPGQGLRLIYYSQIVNDFQKGDIAEGYSVSREKKESFPLTVTSAQKNPTAFYLCASSLFSDQQFFGPGTRLTVL.

The chain uses TRBV12-3 or TRBV12-4 and TRBJ2-1, with 12 bases that match TRBD2. The V gene end was trimmed by 4 bases and the J gene end by 9 bases; junction bases not matched to a gene: 10. CDR3 length: 16 residues. CDR3 sequence reads: CASSSLAGGSVSEQFF. In nucleotides, the CDR3 is TGTGCCAGCAGTTCTCTAGCGGGGGGGTCGGTTTCTGAGCAGTTCTTC.

On this clonotype: Germline and junction disagree at one end, which may indicate a read error. The CDR3, as DNA: TGCAGCGTTGGGGGAAGCTCCTACAGTGAGCAGTTCTTC. It yields the protein CSVGGSSYSEQFF. V and J are TRBV29-1 and TRBJ2-1; D unclear. The CDR3 loop spans 13 amino acids. Looked up from germline, CDR1 is SQVTM and CDR2 is ANQGSEA.

The sample holds many counts of this clonotype. The rearrangement links TRBV29-1 to TRBJ1-3; D is unresolved. The CDR3 spans 12 residues. Trimming took off 7 bases at V and 3 bases at J, with 10 bases between the two ends. CDR1 is SQVTM and CDR2 is ANQGSEA in the germline V gene. The CDR3 DNA follows: TGCAGCGCCGAGCGAGATGGAAACACCATATATTTT. Translation: CSAERDGNTIYF. Complete variable domain (other parts from reference TRBV29-1 and TRBJ1-3): SAVISQKPSRDICQRGTSLTIQCQVDSQVTMMFWYRQQPGQSLTLIATANQGSEATYESGFVIDKFPISRPNLTFSTLTVSNMSPEDSSIYLCSAERDGNTIYFGEGSWLTVV.

J is TRBJ1-1 and V is TRBV19, with 7 bases lining up with TRBD1. This CDR3 has 15 residues. With 5 bases clipped from V and 3 bases from J, the junction kept 9 bases outside the gene matches. Germline CDR1 and CDR2: LNHDA and SQIVND (reference sequence). CDR3 protein: CASSPQGGGYTEAFF. The CDR3 DNA follows: TGTGCCAGTAGTCCTCAGGGGGGTGGGTACACTGAAGCTTTCTTT.

This clonotype has only a few counts. The chain links TRBV27 to TRBJ1-2; no definite D call. V was clipped by 2 bases and J by 4 bases, with 14 bases between them. The CDR3 is made up of 15 amino acids. Germline V gene lookup returns CDR1 MNHEY and CDR2 SMNVEV (reference sequence). CDR3 DNA sequence: TGTGCCAGCAGTTTAGAAGGACTGGGGTCCTATGGCTACACCTTC. Protein sequence: CASSLEGLGSYGYTF.

The rearrangement uses TRBV7-9 and TRBJ1-1; D gene uncertain. V gave up 8 bases and J gave up 4 bases, with 17 bases separating them. The CDR3 covers 14 residues. CDR1 and CDR2 from the germline V gene are SEHNR and FQNEAQ (reference sequence). This CDR3 reads CASRRGDLGTEAFF. The DNA of the CDR3 is TGTGCCAGCCGGAGAGGAGATCTGGGCACTGAAGCTTTCTTT.

This sequence joins TRBV7-3 and TRBJ2-5, with 7 bases that match TRBD2. Gene TRBJ2-1 matches the end of the DNA better, so the J call may be wrong. CDR3 length equals 14 residues. Germline V lookup: CDR1 SGHTA, CDR2 FQGTGA. CDR3 protein: CASSLTGGGDEQFF. The CDR3 DNA sequence: TGTGCCAGCAGCTTAACGGGGGGAGGGGATGAGCAGTTCTTC.

In this sample, this clonotype turned up a few times. The rearrangement links TRBV15 to TRBJ2-2; D is undetermined. In germline, CDR1 is LNHNV, CDR2 YYDKDF (reference sequence). The V and J ends lost 6 bases and 5 bases respectively, with 10 bases between them. The CDR3 loop spans 13 amino acids. The CDR3 is CATRDRWTGELFF. The DNA for the CDR3 is TGTGCCACCAGGGACCGCTGGACCGGGGAGCTGTTTTTT.

This chain links TRBV28 with TRBJ2-3; 14 bases line up with TRBD2. The CDR3 is 20 amino acids. Trimming cost V 5 bases and J 1 base; bases outside gene matches: 14. Germline V lookup: CDR1 MDHEN, CDR2 SYDVKM. CDR3 protein: CASSLNLGLAGEIGTDTQYF. DNA for the CDR3: TGTGCCAGCAGTCTCAATCTGGGACTAGCGGGAGAAATAGGCACAGATACGCAGTATTTT.

The V and J genes are TRBV28 and TRBJ2-7; 9 bases are shared with TRBD2. The germline V gene has CDR1 MDHEN and CDR2 SYDVKM. Germline trimming cut 10 bases from V and 3 bases from J; bases unmatched to any gene: 10. The CDR3 covers 14 residues. Written as DNA, the CDR3 is TGTGCCACCCTAGACGTAGCGGGAGTCTACGAGCAGTACTTC. It encodes CATLDVAGVYEQYF. Combining the CDR3 with reference TRBV28 and TRBJ2-7 gives the whole variable domain DVKVTQSSRYLVKRTGEKVFLECVQDMDHENMFWYRQDPGLGLRLIYFSYDVKMKEKGDIPEGYSVSREKKERFSLILESASTNQTSMYLCATLDVAGVYEQYFGPGTRLTVT.

The chain couples TRBV7-9 to TRBJ2-2, with 7 bases lining up with TRBD2. V lost 2 bases and J lost 3; bases outside the gene matches: 12. The CDR3 has 18 residues. In germline, CDR1 is SEHNR, CDR2 FQNEAQ (reference sequence). CDR3 bases: TGTGCCAGCAGCTTATGGCGTGGACTAGATCCCCACACCGGGGAGCTGTTTTTT. This gives the protein CASSLWRGLDPHTGELFF. The whole variable domain, remainder taken from reference TRBV7-9 and TRBJ2-2, is DTGVSQNPRHKITKRGQNVTFRCDPISEHNRLYWYRQTLGQGPEFLTYFQNEAQLEKSRLLSDRFSAERPKGSFSTLEIQRTEQGDSAMYLCASSLWRGLDPHTGELFFGEGSRLTVL.

This clonotype has just a few counts. The chain combines TRBV7-2 with TRBJ2-4; D may be TRBD1 or TRBD2 (5 bases each). The CDR3 totals 13 residues. The germline gives CDR1 SGHTA, CDR2 FQGNSA. Trimming cost V 5 bases and J 15 bases, with 20 bases left between them. CDR3: CASSPEGLPHAYF. DNA for the CDR3: TGTGCCAGCAGCCCAGAGGGGCTACCTCATGCGTACTTC. Full variable domain (remainder filled in from reference TRBV7-2 and TRBJ2-4): GAGVSQSPSNKVTEKGKDVELRCDPISGHTALYWYRQSLGQGLEFLIYFQGNSAPDKSGLPSDRFSAERTGGSVSTLTIQRTQQEDSAVYLCASSPEGLPHAYFGAGTRLSVL.

The CDR3 nucleotides are TGTGCCAGCAACTTACAGGGGGAGGATGAAAAACTGTTTTTT. This translates into CASNLQGEDEKLFF. The chain has TRBV6-2 or TRBV6-3 and TRBJ1-4; TRBD1 agrees at 8 bases. The CDR3 length is 14 residues. The V segment lost 7 bases and the J segment 6 bases; nucleotides outside the gene matches: 7. Germline V lookup: CDR1 MNHEY, CDR2 SVGEGT.